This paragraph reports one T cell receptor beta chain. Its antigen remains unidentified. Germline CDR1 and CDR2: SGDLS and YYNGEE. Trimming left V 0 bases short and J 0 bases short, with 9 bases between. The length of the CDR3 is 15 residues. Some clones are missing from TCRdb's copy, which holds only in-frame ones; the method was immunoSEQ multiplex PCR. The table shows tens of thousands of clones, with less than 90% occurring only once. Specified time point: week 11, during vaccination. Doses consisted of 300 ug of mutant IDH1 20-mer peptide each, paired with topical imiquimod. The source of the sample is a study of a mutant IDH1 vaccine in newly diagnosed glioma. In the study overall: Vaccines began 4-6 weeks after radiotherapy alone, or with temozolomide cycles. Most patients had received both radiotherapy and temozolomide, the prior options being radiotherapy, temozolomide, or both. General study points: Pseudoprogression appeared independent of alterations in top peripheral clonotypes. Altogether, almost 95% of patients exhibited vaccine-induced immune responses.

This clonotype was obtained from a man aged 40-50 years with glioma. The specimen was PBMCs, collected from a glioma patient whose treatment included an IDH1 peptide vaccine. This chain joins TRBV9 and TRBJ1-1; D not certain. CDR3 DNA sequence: TGTGCCAGCAGCGTAGGTGGCAGTGTGAACACTGAAGCTTTCTTT. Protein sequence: CASSVGGSVNTEAFF. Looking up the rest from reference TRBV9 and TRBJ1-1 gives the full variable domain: DSGVTQTPKHLITATGQRVTLRCSPRSGDLSVYWYQQSLDQGLQFLIQYYNGEERAKGNILERFSAQQFPDLHSELNLSSLELGDSALYFCASSVGGSVNTEAFFGQGTRLTVV.